The sequence of this T cell receptor (beta chain) was determined in a study of CD8+ T cells in alopecia areata. cDNA reverse transcribed from extracted RNA served as the sequencing template. Clones were sequenced by immunoSEQ multiplex PCR, and TCRdb holds only the in-frame ones, with some missing. The profile covers a few hundred thousand clones, with approximately 72% appearing a single time and about 1.2% taken by the ten largest. Treatment: oral pan-JAK inhibitor, 5-10 mg twice daily. The origin of this receptor is a human donor with alopecia areata. The starting material was CD4+ T cells sorted from blood, obtained around week 42, from a patient treated with tofacitinib.

The CDR3 DNA sequence: TGTGCCAGCAGTTTATCTGTCAGCACCGTCTATGGCTACACCTTC. This gives the protein CASSLSVSTVYGYTF. The chain has TRBV27 and TRBJ1-2; the D is unclear. Germline loops: CDR1 MNHEY, CDR2 SMNVEV (reference sequence). This CDR3 is 15 amino acids long. V lost 0 bases and J lost 4, with 12 bases in between.